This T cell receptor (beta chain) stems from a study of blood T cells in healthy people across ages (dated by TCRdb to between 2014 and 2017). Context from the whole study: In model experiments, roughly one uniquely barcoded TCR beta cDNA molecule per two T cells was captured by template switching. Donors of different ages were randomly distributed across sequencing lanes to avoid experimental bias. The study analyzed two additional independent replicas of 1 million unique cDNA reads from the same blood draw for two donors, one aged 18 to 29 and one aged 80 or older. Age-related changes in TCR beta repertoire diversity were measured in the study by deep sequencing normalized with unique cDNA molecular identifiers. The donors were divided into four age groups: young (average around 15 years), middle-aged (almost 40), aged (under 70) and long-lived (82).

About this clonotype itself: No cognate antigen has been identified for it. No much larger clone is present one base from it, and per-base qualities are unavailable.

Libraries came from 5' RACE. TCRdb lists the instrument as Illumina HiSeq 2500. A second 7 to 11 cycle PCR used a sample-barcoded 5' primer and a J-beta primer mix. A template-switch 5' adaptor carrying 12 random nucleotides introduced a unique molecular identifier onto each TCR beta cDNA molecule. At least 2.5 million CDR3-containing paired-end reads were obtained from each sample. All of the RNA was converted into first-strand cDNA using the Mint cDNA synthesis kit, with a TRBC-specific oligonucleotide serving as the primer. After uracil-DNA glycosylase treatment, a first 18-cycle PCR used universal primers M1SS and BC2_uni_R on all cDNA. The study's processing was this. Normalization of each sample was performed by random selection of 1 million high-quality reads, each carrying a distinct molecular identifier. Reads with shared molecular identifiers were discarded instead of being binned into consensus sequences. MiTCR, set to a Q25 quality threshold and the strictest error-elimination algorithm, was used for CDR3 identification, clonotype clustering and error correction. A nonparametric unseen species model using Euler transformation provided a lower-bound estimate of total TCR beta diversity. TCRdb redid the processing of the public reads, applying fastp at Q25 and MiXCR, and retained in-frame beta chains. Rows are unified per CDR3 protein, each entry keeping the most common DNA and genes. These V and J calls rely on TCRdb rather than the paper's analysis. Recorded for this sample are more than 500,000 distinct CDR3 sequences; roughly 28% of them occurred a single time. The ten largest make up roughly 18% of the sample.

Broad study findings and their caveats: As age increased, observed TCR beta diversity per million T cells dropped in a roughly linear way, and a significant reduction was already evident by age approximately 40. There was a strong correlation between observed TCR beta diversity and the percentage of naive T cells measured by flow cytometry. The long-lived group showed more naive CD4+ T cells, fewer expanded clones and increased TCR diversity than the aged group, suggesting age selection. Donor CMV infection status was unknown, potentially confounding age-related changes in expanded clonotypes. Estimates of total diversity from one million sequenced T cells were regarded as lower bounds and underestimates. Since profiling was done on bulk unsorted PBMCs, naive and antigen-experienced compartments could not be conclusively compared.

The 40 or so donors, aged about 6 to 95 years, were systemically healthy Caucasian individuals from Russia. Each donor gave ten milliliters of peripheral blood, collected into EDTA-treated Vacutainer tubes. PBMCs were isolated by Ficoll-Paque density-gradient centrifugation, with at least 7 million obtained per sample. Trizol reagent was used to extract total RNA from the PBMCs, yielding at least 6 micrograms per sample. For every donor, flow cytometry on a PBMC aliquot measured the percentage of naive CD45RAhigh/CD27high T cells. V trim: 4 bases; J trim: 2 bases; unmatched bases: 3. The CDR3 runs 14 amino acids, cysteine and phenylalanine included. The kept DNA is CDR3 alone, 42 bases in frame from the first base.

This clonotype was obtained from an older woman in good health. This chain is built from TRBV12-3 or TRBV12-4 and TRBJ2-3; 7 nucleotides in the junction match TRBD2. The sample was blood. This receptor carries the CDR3 CASSWGGITDTQYF. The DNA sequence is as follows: TGTGCCAGCAGTTGGGGGGGGATCACAGATACGCAGTATTTT.